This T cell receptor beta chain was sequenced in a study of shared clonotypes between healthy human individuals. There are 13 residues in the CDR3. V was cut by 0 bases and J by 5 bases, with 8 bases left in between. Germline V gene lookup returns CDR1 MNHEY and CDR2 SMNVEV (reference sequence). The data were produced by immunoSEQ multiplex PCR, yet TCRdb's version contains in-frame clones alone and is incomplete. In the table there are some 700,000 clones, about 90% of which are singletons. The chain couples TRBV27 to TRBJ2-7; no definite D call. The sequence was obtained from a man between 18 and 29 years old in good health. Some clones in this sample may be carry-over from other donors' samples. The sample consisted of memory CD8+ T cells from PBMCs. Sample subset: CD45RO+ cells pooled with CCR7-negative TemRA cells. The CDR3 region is CASSLSPPHEQYF. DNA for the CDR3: TGTGCCAGCAGTTTATCACCCCCCCACGAGCAGTACTTC.